These 2 T cell receptor beta chains share one sample of origin, sequenced in a study of monozygotic twins with inflammatory bowel disease. No DNA is given; TCRdb re-called the 5' RACE reads and lists each CDR3 protein once. This sample carries 440,000 or so distinct CDR3 sequences, with less than 2.5% going to the ten biggest clones. Input material: blood. All receptors come from a human donor with ulcerative colitis or Crohn's disease, or a healthy co-twin of an affected twin (not recorded which).

This rearrangement joins TRBV2 to TRBJ2-2; TCRdb reports TRBD2, a call that lacks DNA to check it against. Germline V gene lookup returns CDR1 SNHLY and CDR2 FYNNEI. CDR3 length: 16 amino acids. CDR3: CASRSFSGSGGGELFF. The whole variable domain, remainder taken from reference TRBV2 and TRBJ2-2, is EPEVTQTPSHQVTQMGQEVILRCVPISNHLYFYWYRQILGQKVEFLVSFYNNEISEKSEIFDDQFSVERPDGSNFTLKIRSTKLEDSAMYFCASRSFSGSGGGELFFGEGSRLTVL.

The gene calls are TRBV12-3 or TRBV12-4 and TRBJ2-5; the D call from TCRdb, TRBD2, cannot be confirmed without DNA. The CDR3 runs 15 residues. The CDR3 protein is CASTLGLGGSETQYF.